A selection of T cell receptor beta chains follows, all from one sample in a study of cytomegalovirus exposure and HLA in healthy donors. Method: immunoSEQ multiplex PCR; TCRdb's copy keeps in-frame clones and lacks some. The sample lists roughly 130,000 clones, 70% to 80% occurring once. The specimen sequenced was PBMCs. The origin of the receptors is a human donor in good health. Both conserved end residues are part of each CDR3. Each record gives: V gene, D gene, J gene, clone size, CDR3 DNA, CDR3 protein. D genes are given only for firm matches. Expanded clones get a size class; other rows say once, few or many, or leave the size out.

V: TRBV4-2; D: TRBD1; J: TRBJ1-2; size: -; DNA: TGTGCCAGCAGCCAAGATGAAAGCGGGACAGGACATGGCTACACCTTC; CDR3: CASSQDESGTGHGYTF
V: TRBV5-1; D: -; J: TRBJ2-1; size: once; DNA: TGCGCCAGCAGCTTGGCCGAGGGTCTCTCCTACAATGAGCAGTTCTTC; CDR3: CASSLAEGLSYNEQFF
V: TRBV6-7; D: -; J: TRBJ1-2; size: -; DNA: TGTGCCAGCAGTTGGAGCGGGCGAGAGTATTCGTTCGGCTACACCTTC; CDR3: CASSWSGREYSFGYTF
V: TRBV11-2; D: -; J: TRBJ2-7; size: -; DNA: TGTGCCAGCAGCTTCCTGGACACTAACTACGAGCAGTACTTC; CDR3: CASSFLDTNYEQYF
V: TRBV7-2; D: TRBD2; J: TRBJ2-7; size: -; DNA: TGTGCCAGCAACCCCCTAGCGGGAGGACCCTACGAGCAGTACTTC; CDR3: CASNPLAGGPYEQYF
V: TRBV9; D: -; J: TRBJ2-3; size: -; DNA: TGTGCCAGCAGCGTAGAAGCCGCTACAGATACGCAGTATTTT; CDR3: CASSVEAATDTQYF
V: TRBV2; D: TRBD2; J: TRBJ2-1; size: -; DNA: TGTGCCAGCAGTGATACGTTAGCGGGGTACAATGAGCAGTTCTTC; CDR3: CASSDTLAGYNEQFF
V: TRBV27; D: TRBD1; J: TRBJ2-7; size: -; DNA: TGTGCCAGCAGTCTGACAGGGTATAGCTCCTACGAGCAGTACTTC; CDR3: CASSLTGYSSYEQYF
V: TRBV4-2; D: TRBD2; J: TRBJ2-1; size: -; DNA: TGTGCCAGCAGCCAAGAGCGGGGGGGCTCCTACAATGAGCAGTTCTTC; CDR3: CASSQERGGSYNEQFF
V: TRBV19; D: TRBD2; J: TRBJ2-3; size: -; DNA: TGTGCCAGTAGTATGACAGCGGGGTCCGGGGATACGCAGTATTTT; CDR3: CASSMTAGSGDTQYF
V: TRBV6-1; D: TRBD2; J: TRBJ2-7; size: -; DNA: TGTGCCAGCAGTGACGGGACTAGCGGGCTATACGAGCAGTACTTC; CDR3: CASSDGTSGLYEQYF
V: TRBV28; D: TRBD1; J: TRBJ2-7; size: -; DNA: TGTGCCAGCATCCACTCTGACAGGGTGGGGATCGAGCAGTACTTC; CDR3: CASIHSDRVGIEQYF
V: TRBV7-2; D: TRBD1; J: TRBJ2-7; size: -; DNA: TGTGCCAGCAGCTCTCACTCCGGGACAGGGGGCGCCGGCGAGCAGTACTTC; CDR3: CASSSHSGTGGAGEQYF
V: TRBV7-9; D: -; J: TRBJ1-3; size: -; DNA: TGTTCCAGCAGCTTAGTTCCAGACGGGGGACACACCATATATTTT; CDR3: CSSSLVPDGGHTIYF
V: TRBV19; D: -; J: TRBJ2-2; size: -; DNA: TGTGCCAGTAGTATTCGACAGGCGCCAATTAGGGGGGAGCTGTTTTTT; CDR3: CASSIRQAPIRGELFF
V: TRBV28; D: TRBD2; J: TRBJ2-7; size: once; DNA: TGTGCCAGCAGTTCAAGACTAGCGGGGGTCTACGAGCAGTACTTC; CDR3: CASSSRLAGVYEQYF
V: TRBV5-1; D: TRBD1; J: TRBJ1-2; size: -; DNA: TGCGCCAGCAGCTTTTTCGGGGGACAGGGTTCCTATGGCTACACCTTC; CDR3: CASSFFGGQGSYGYTF
V: TRBV6-5; D: -; J: TRBJ1-5; size: few; DNA: TGTGCCTCCCGGGAGGGTCCTAGCAATCAGCCCCAGCATTTT; CDR3: CASREGPSNQPQHF
V: TRBV7-2; D: -; J: TRBJ1-5; size: -; DNA: TGTGCCAGCAGCCCAGTGGGGGGTAGAGGTAATCAGCCCCAGCATTTT; CDR3: CASSPVGGRGNQPQHF
V: TRBV5-4; D: -; J: TRBJ2-1; size: -; DNA: TGTGCCAGCAGCTTGTATCCGATGAGGAATGAGCAGTTCTTC; CDR3: CASSLYPMRNEQFF
V: TRBV15; D: TRBD1; J: TRBJ2-7; size: -; DNA: TGTGCCACCAGCAGCGCGACAGGGATTTCCTACGAGCAGTACTTC; CDR3: CATSSATGISYEQYF
V: TRBV7-9; D: -; J: TRBJ2-1; size: -; DNA: TGTGCCAGCAGCTCCGGACAGAAAAGCGAGATCTCCTACAATGAGCAGTTCTTC; CDR3: CASSSGQKSEISYNEQFF
V: TRBV19; D: -; J: TRBJ2-2; size: -; DNA: TGTGCCAGTAGTAAACAGGGTGCGACCGGGGAGCTGTTTTTT; CDR3: CASSKQGATGELFF
V: TRBV4-3; D: TRBD1; J: TRBJ1-4; size: -; DNA: TGCGCCAGCAGCCGCCAGACAGGGAATAATGAAAAACTGTTTTTT; CDR3: CASSRQTGNNEKLFF
V: TRBV4-2; D: TRBD1; J: TRBJ2-7; size: few; DNA: TGTGCCAGCAGCCAAATATCCGGGACAGGCTCTGATGAGCAGTACTTC; CDR3: CASSQISGTGSDEQYF
V: TRBV6-5; D: TRBD2; J: TRBJ2-5; size: -; DNA: TGTGCCAGCAGAAACCCAGCGGGGGGGCAAGAGACCCAGTACTTC; CDR3: CASRNPAGGQETQYF
V: TRBV10-3; D: TRBD1; J: TRBJ2-7; size: few; DNA: TGTGCCACAGGGGGCGACTCCTACGAGCAGTACTTC; CDR3: CATGGDSYEQYF
V: TRBV28; D: TRBD2; J: TRBJ2-7; size: -; DNA: TGTGCCAGCGGACTAGTCCCGTACGAGCAGTACTTC; CDR3: CASGLVPYEQYF
V: TRBV15; D: -; J: TRBJ1-1; size: once; DNA: TGTGCCACCAGCAGAGCTCTTGAGGTTAGGAACACTGAAGCTTTCTTT; CDR3: CATSRALEVRNTEAFF
V: TRBV9; D: TRBD1; J: TRBJ2-7; size: -; DNA: TGTGCCAGCAGCCCTCGGGACAGGGCCTACGAGCAGTACTTC; CDR3: CASSPRDRAYEQYF
V: TRBV6-1; D: -; J: TRBJ2-7; size: -; DNA: TGTGCCAGCAAGATAGCGGCCCCCTCCTACGAGCAGTACTTC; CDR3: CASKIAAPSYEQYF
V: TRBV4-3; D: TRBD1; J: TRBJ2-2; size: -; DNA: TGCGCCAGCAGCCAAGACGGACAGGGCTCCGGGGAGCTGTTTTTT; CDR3: CASSQDGQGSGELFF
V: TRBV27; D: -; J: TRBJ2-5; size: -; DNA: TGTGCCAGCAGTTTAATCGCCGTAGGAGTAGAGACCCAGTACTTC; CDR3: CASSLIAVGVETQYF
V: TRBV25-1; D: TRBD1; J: TRBJ1-1; size: -; DNA: TGTGCCAGCAGTGAATTCGCAGGGGGCTCTGAAGCTTTCTTT; CDR3: CASSEFAGGSEAFF
V: TRBV30; D: -; J: TRBJ2-7; size: once; DNA: TGTGCCTGGAGGGACAGCTATATGACCTACGAGCAGTACTTC; CDR3: CAWRDSYMTYEQYF
V: TRBV21-1; D: -; J: TRBJ2-7; size: -; DNA: TGTGCCAGCTCTGTTCGGGACAGGACCCCCTACGAGCAGTACTTC; CDR3: CASSVRDRTPYEQYF
V: TRBV5-4; D: TRBD2; J: TRBJ2-5; size: -; DNA: TGTGCCAGCAGCCAAATAGCGGGGACAGAGACCCAGTACTTC; CDR3: CASSQIAGTETQYF
V: TRBV6-6; D: TRBD1; J: TRBJ2-7; size: -; DNA: TGTGCCAGCGGGGACAGGGAGAACGAGCAGTACTTC; CDR3: CASGDRENEQYF
V: TRBV28; D: TRBD1; J: TRBJ1-1; size: -; DNA: TGTGCCAGCACCGTTAGACAGGGTTTTGGCACTGAAGCTTTCTTT; CDR3: CASTVRQGFGTEAFF